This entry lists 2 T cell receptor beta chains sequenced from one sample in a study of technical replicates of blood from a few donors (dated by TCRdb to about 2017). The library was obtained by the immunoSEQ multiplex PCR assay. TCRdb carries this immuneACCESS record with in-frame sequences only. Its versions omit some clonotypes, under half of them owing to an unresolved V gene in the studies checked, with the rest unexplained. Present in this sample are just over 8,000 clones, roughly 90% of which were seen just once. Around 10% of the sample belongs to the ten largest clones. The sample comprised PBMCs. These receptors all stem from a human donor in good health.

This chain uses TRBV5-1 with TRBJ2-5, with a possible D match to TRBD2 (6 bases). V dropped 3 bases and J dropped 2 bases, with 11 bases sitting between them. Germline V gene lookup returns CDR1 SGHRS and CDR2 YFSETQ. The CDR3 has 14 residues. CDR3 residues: CASSSGLNQETQYF. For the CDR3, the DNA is TGCGCCAGCAGCTCGGGACTGAATCAAGAGACCCAGTACTTC.

CDR3 region: CASSPTGLPQEQYF. The CDR3 nucleotides read TGTGCCAGCTCACCGACCGGACTACCCCAAGAGCAGTACTTC. V is TRBV18 and J is TRBJ2-7; maybe TRBD2 (6 bases). The V end lost 3 bases, the J end lost 7 bases, and 16 bases lay between the germline ends. Germline V gene data show CDR1 as KGHSH and CDR2 as LQKENI. CDR3 size: 14 residues.